Given below is one T cell receptor (beta chain) in context. Antigen specificity is unknown. Sequenced by immunoSEQ multiplex PCR; TCRdb stores in-frame clones only, minus some. The sample records about 39,000 clones, roughly 85% being singletons. This sample is drawn from a study of T cell responses to AZD1222 COVID-19 vaccine. Findings and caveats of the study: Just a handful of AZD1222 recipients were seropositive at baseline. White British people made up most donors, females outnumbered males, and clonal diversity was possibly underestimated.

Germline V gene lookup returns CDR1 MDHEN and CDR2 SYDVKM. The length of the CDR3 is 15 residues. The V end lost 7 bases, the J end lost 3 bases, and 16 bases lay between the germline ends. The TCR sequence derives from an adult who received the MenACWY meningococcal vaccine as a control. J is TRBJ1-5 and V is TRBV28, with TRBD1 as a possible D gene (6 bases). Specimen: peripheral blood, collected 28 days after the second dose of the MenACWY control vaccine. CDR3 nucleotides: TGTGCCAGCACTCAGGGAGGGGGGAACAATCAGCCCCAGCATTTT. As protein: CASTQGGGNNQPQHF.